The entry below describes one T cell receptor (beta chain). V lost 4 bases, J lost 3 bases, and 17 bases lay in between. The length of the CDR3 is 15 residues. Germline assignment: CDR1 SGHRS and CDR2 YFSETQ. This sample stems from a study of blood T cell repertoires in COVID-19. As for the study in general: COVID-19 samples collected from the United States, Italy and Spain covered acute and convalescent phases. In each case, the material was cDNA or gDNA derived from T cells, B-cell-depleted T cells, or PBMCs.

Per the original data handling: Reference gene primer amplification yielded estimated nucleated cell counts. Repertoires were generated with immunoSEQ multiplex PCR, while TCRdb's copy carries only in-frame clones and drops some. V, J and clone size are those of that table, while D and trimming were read from the DNA. The sample lists approximately 69,000 clones; roughly 80% were seen once. The TCR comes from a woman aged 80 or over with acute or convalescent COVID-19. The sequenced sample was peripheral blood. V is TRBV5-1 and J is TRBJ2-7, with a weak D call TRBD2 (5 bases). The CDR3 DNA reads TGCGCCAGCAGCCCCGGGTTTGGGAGTTACTACGAGCAGTACTTC. Translated, it gives CASSPGFGSYYEQYF.